These 10 T cell receptor beta chains came from one sample sequenced in a study of OX40 agonist ivuxolimab in advanced cancers. TCRdb keeps only in-frame clones here, not all; method: immunoSEQ multiplex PCR. The repertoire has fewer than 40,000 clones, about 80% of them found once; the top ten carry approximately 9.8%. This material consisted of CD4+ or CD8+ T cells sorted from blood, taken in a trial of the OX40 agonist ivuxolimab. These TCRs come from an adult with an advanced solid tumor such as melanoma, head and neck, liver or kidney cancer.

The chain is built from TRBV18 and TRBJ1-1, with D uncertain. Germline V gives CDR1 KGHSH, CDR2 LQKENI. V was clipped by 3 bases and J by 3 bases, with 8 bases between them. This CDR3 has 13 amino acids. The CDR3 DNA follows: TGTGCCAGCTCACCCGACCCTCACACTGAAGCTTTCTTT. It translates to CASSPDPHTEAFF.

The rearrangement links TRBV6-5 to TRBJ2-1; D ambiguous. The CDR3 is made up of 15 amino acids. Germline V lookup: CDR1 MNHEY, CDR2 SVGAGI. With 0 bases removed from V and 2 bases from J, the gap between germline ends came to 8 bases. The CDR3: CASSYSGNTYNEQFF. The CDR3 region has the DNA TGTGCCAGCAGTTACTCGGGCAACACCTACAATGAGCAGTTCTTC.

The chain couples TRBV28 to TRBJ1-1; a weak D match, TRBD1 (5 bases). With 2 bases removed from V and 5 bases from J, the gap between germline ends came to 15 bases. This CDR3 comprises 15 residues. In germline, CDR1 is MDHEN, CDR2 SYDVKM. The CDR3 DNA sequence: TGTGCCAGCAGTTTACAACCCTTGGGGGGAACTGAAGCTTTCTTT. Translated, it gives CASSLQPLGGTEAFF.

This clone was found once. DNA for the CDR3: TGTGCCAGCAGCTTGGACAGTAAGACTGAAGCTTTCTTT. It is translated as CASSLDSKTEAFF. This sequence joins TRBV5-6 and TRBJ1-1, with D hard to call. CDR3 length: 13 amino acids. V lost 0 bases, J lost 5 bases, and 8 bases lay in between. Germline CDR1 is SGHDT and CDR2 is YYEEEE.

The CDR3 reads CASSSPEVGQETQYF. In nucleotides, the CDR3 is TGTGCCAGCTCCTCGCCTGAGGTGGGGCAAGAGACCCAGTACTTC. The rearrangement joins TRBV7-9 to TRBJ2-5; no reliable D call. The ends were cut back, 8 bases at V and 2 bases at J, with 18 bases in the middle. This CDR3 contains 15 residues. CDR1 SEHNR and CDR2 FQNEAQ come from the germline V gene (reference sequence).

This clone was found once. This chain connects TRBV28 to TRBJ2-1; TRBD1 matches 7 bases. Germline loops: CDR1 MDHEN, CDR2 SYDVKM. V was clipped by 5 bases and J by 10 bases; unmatched bases: 8. The CDR3 totals 13 residues. CDR3 sequence: CASSNRQGWEQFF. The CDR3, as DNA: TGTGCCAGCAGTAACAGACAGGGCTGGGAGCAGTTCTTC.

The genes are TRBV12-5 and TRBJ2-1; the D gene could be TRBD1 or TRBD2 (5 bases each). V was clipped by 2 bases and J by 7 bases, with 18 bases between them. This CDR3 spans 16 amino acids. The germline V gene has CDR1 LGHNT and CDR2 FRNRAP. CDR3 nucleotides: TGTGCTAGTGGTTTGACACAACTTATGAGGGGTAATGAGCAGTTCTTC. It encodes CASGLTQLMRGNEQFF.

The J gene is TRBJ2-6, the V gene TRBV6-5; tentative D call: TRBD1 (5 bases). Trimming removed 5 bases at V and 0 bases at J, with 8 bases between. This CDR3 has 15 residues. Germline V gives CDR1 MNHEY, CDR2 SVGAGI. CDR3 nucleotides: TGTGCCAGCAGTCGACAGCTCTCTGGGGCCAACGTCCTGACTTTC. Its protein is CASSRQLSGANVLTF.

V gene TRBV6-1 combines with J gene TRBJ2-7, with D tentatively TRBD1 or TRBD2 (5 bases each). V was shortened by 1 base and J by 2 bases, with 12 bases between the two germline ends. The V gene's germline CDR1 is MNHNS and CDR2 SASEGT. The CDR3 runs to 15 residues. CDR3: CASSEVGVRAYEQYF. The CDR3 DNA sequence: TGTGCCAGCAGTGAAGTGGGGGTAAGAGCCTACGAGCAGTACTTC.

The chain links TRBV6-5 to TRBJ1-2, with 10 bases aligning to TRBD1. This CDR3 spans 14 amino acids. The junction had 6 bases not matched to a gene; V was cut back by 6 bases and J by 5 bases. Germline V gene data show CDR1 as MNHEY and CDR2 as SVGAGI. CDR3 coding DNA: TGTGCCAGCAGCGGACTGGACAGGGGGTATGGCTACACCTTC. Translating gives CASSGLDRGYGYTF.